The clone carrying this T cell receptor (beta chain) was counted at least ten times. The antigen is not known. The data are from a study of T-cell reconstitution after alpha-beta-depleted transplantation in children. Study-level results: About two months after transplant, alpha-beta T cells reportedly came from several hundred expanded graft clones.

CDR3 length: 14 residues. Germline V gives CDR1 DFQATT, CDR2 SNEGSKA (reference sequence). V was shortened by 3 bases and J by 4 bases, with 15 bases between the two germline ends. Unique molecular identifiers were incorporated when the TCRbeta library was constructed. One entry per CDR3 protein results from TCRdb running MiXCR on the PCR reads. Of hundreds of thousands of distinct CDR3 sequences listed, around 13% are singletons. The TCR sequence derives from a girl aged 2 to 9 with congenital amegakaryocytic thrombocytopenia, due to receive a stem cell transplant. The J gene is TRBJ1-1, the V gene TRBV20-1; D perhaps matches TRBD1 (6 bases). Sequenced material: PBMCs, taken before TCRalphabeta/CD19-depleted stem cell transplant. CDR3 DNA sequence: TGCAGTGCTAGTGATTTAGGGGGGGTCACTGAAGCTTTCTTT. It specifies CSASDLGGVTEAFF.